A single sample gave rise to the 24 T cell receptor beta chains below, sequenced in a study of T cell repertoires in cytomegalovirus infection. For these TCRs, the target antigens are not known. MiXCR was run by TCRdb on the reads, yielding one entry per CDR3 protein. The table shows about half a million distinct CDR3 sequences, with about 33% occurring only once. Sequenced material: cultured PBMCs, taken from culture after CMV antigen stimulation. The receptors derive from a human donor in good health (CMV status not recorded). Some clones in this sample may be carry-over from other donors' samples.

Ten or more counts support this clonotype. This rearrangement joins TRBV7-2 to TRBJ2-1; D not certain. The CDR3 contains 13 residues. Germline values: CDR1 SGHTA, CDR2 FQGNSA. Trimming took 6 bases from V and 4 from J, leaving 10 bases between them. CDR3: CASRVTRYNEQFF. The CDR3 DNA reads as TGTGCCAGCAGAGTAACCCGGTACAATGAGCAGTTCTTC.

This chain joins TRBV11-3 and TRBJ2-1, with 11 bases that match TRBD2. Trimming took 2 bases from V and 2 from J; bases not matched to a gene: 5. Germline CDR1 SGHNT, CDR2 YENEEA. The CDR3 is 17 amino acids. The CDR3 reads CASSLYIAGGTYNEQFF. The CDR3, as DNA: TGTGCCAGCAGCTTATATATAGCGGGAGGGACCTACAATGAGCAGTTCTTC. Supplemented by reference TRBV11-3 and TRBJ2-1, the full variable domain reads EAGVVQSPRYKIIEKKQPVAFWCNPISGHNTLYWYLQNLGQGPELLIRYENEEAVDDSQLPKDRFSAERLKGVDSTLKIQPAELGDSAVYLCASSLYIAGGTYNEQFFGPGTRLTVL.

The chain is built from TRBV25-1 and TRBJ1-5; 10 bases align to TRBD1. Germline CDR1 MGHDK, CDR2 SYGVNS. The CDR3 length is 11 residues. Losses at the gene ends were 7 bases for V and 12 bases for J; bases not matched to a gene: 3. The CDR3 region is CASTGTGDQHF. The DNA for the CDR3 is TGTGCCAGCACCGGGACAGGGGACCAGCATTTT.

The V gene is TRBV7-2, the J gene TRBJ2-2; D is uncertain. There are 14 residues in the CDR3. Trimming shortened V by 2 bases and J by 1 base, and 5 bases separated the two germline ends. Germline V lookup: CDR1 SGHTA, CDR2 FQGNSA. The CDR3 reads CASSLIRNTGELFF. In DNA form, the CDR3 reads TGTGCCAGCAGCTTAATAAGGAACACCGGGGAGCTGTTTTTT.

CDR3 DNA: TGTGCCAGCAGCCTCGACTCTAGCGTTAGCTCCTACAATGAGCAGTTCTTC. Translation gives CASSLDSSVSSYNEQFF. The chain joins TRBV3-1 to TRBJ2-1; tentatively, D is TRBD2 (6 bases). The CDR3 sequence is 17 residues long. V lost 4 bases, J lost 0 bases, and 16 bases lay in between. Per the germline V gene, CDR1 is LGHDT and CDR2 is YNNKEL (reference sequence).

This chain links TRBV12-3 or TRBV12-4 with TRBJ2-2; TRBD2 aligns across 10 bases. With 5 bases clipped from V and 4 bases from J, the junction kept 7 bases outside the gene matches. The CDR3 sequence is 16 residues long. CDR3 DNA: TGTGCCAGCAGTCCGACTAGCGGGCTGGGCACCGGGGAGCTGTTTTTT. It encodes CASSPTSGLGTGELFF.

This clonotype occurred a few times. The chain carries TRBV29-1 and TRBJ1-3; D call uncertain. CDR1 is SQVTM, CDR2 ANQGSEA, per germline. V lost 6 bases and J 0 bases, leaving 9 bases between the germline ends. CDR3 length: 13 amino acids. CDR3: CSVQHRSGNTIYF. CDR3 DNA: TGCAGCGTCCAACATCGCTCTGGAAACACCATATATTTT. The complete variable domain, with remaining parts taken from reference TRBV29-1 and TRBJ1-3, reads SAVISQKPSRDICQRGTSLTIQCQVDSQVTMMFWYRQQPGQSLTLIATANQGSEATYESGFVIDKFPISRPNLTFSTLTVSNMSPEDSSIYLCSVQHRSGNTIYFGEGSWLTVV.

The chain is built from TRBV5-1 and TRBJ2-7, with D tentatively TRBD1 or TRBD2 (5 bases each). The V gene lost 2 bases and the J gene lost 7 bases, with 13 bases spanning the gap. The CDR3 is 13 residues long. The germline V gene has CDR1 SGHRS and CDR2 YFSETQ. The CDR3 reads CASSFSSGREQYF. CDR3 nucleotides: TGCGCCAGCAGCTTTTCTTCAGGGAGAGAGCAGTACTTC.

The V gene is TRBV18, the J gene TRBJ1-2; no firm D call. Trimming pared 3 bases from V and 2 bases from J, leaving 10 bases between. The CDR3 covers 14 residues. The germline CDR1 and CDR2 sequences are KGHSH and LQKENI. The CDR3 bases are TGTGCCAGCTCACCGGTCTCATCGAACTATGGCTACACCTTC. Residues: CASSPVSSNYGYTF.

The chain is built from TRBV7-3 and TRBJ2-1, with D tentatively TRBD2 (6 bases). V lost 0 bases to trimming and J lost 9 bases, with 12 bases between them. The V gene's germline CDR1 is SGHTA and CDR2 FQGTGA. The CDR3 runs 14 residues. Written as DNA, the CDR3 is TGTGCCAGCAGCTTAACGGAGGGGAACTCTGAGCAGTTCTTC. Protein: CASSLTEGNSEQFF.

The J gene is TRBJ1-1, the V gene TRBV19; D is uncertain. The CDR3 spans 15 residues. The V gene's germline CDR1 is LNHDA and CDR2 SQIVND (reference sequence). V lost 0 bases and J 1 base, leaving 9 bases between the germline ends. The DNA of the CDR3 is TGTGCCAGTAGTATAGATCGGCCGGCGAACACTGAAGCTTTCTTT. Encoded protein: CASSIDRPANTEAFF.

This clonotype was observed a few times. This chain connects TRBV5-6 to TRBJ2-2; D uncertain. V lost 4 bases, J lost 0 bases, and 10 bases lay in between. Germline CDR1 is SGHDT and CDR2 is YYEEEE. The CDR3 is 15 amino acids. CDR3 DNA sequence: TGTGCCAGCAGCCCGGATATCGCGAACACCGGGGAGCTGTTTTTT. It codes for CASSPDIANTGELFF. Full variable domain (remainder filled in from reference TRBV5-6 and TRBJ2-2): DAGVTQSPTHLIKTRGQQVTLRCSPKSGHDTVSWYQQALGQGPQFIFQYYEEEERQRGNFPDRFSGHQFPNYSSELNVNALLLGDSALYLCASSPDIANTGELFFGEGSRLTVL.

Turning to this clonotype: One junction end disagrees with the germline gene, perhaps due to a read error. The chain couples TRBV6-1 to TRBJ1-2, with D possibly TRBD1 on 5 matching bases. Germline V lookup: CDR1 MNHNS, CDR2 SASEGT. This CDR3 has 16 amino acids. In DNA, the CDR3 is TGTGCCAGCAGTAAAGCGCTTGGCAGGGTAAACTATGGCTACACCTTC. Its translation is CASSKALGRVNYGYTF.

This clonotype was observed a handful of times. The CDR3 DNA reads as TGTGCCTCAAGGGAACTAGCGGGGGCCTACGAGCAGTACTTC. This encodes CASRELAGAYEQYF. V usage is TRBV6-6 and J usage is TRBJ2-7; 11 nucleotides agree with TRBD2. V shed 11 bases, J shed 2 bases, and the junction held 8 bases outside the gene matches. CDR3 size: 14 residues. Germline V lookup: CDR1 MNHNY, CDR2 SVGAGI (reference sequence).

The gene calls are TRBV12-3 or TRBV12-4 and TRBJ1-2; the match to TRBD1 covers 8 bases. The V and J ends lost 5 bases and 9 bases, in that order; junction bases with no gene match: 8. The CDR3 spans 13 residues. The DNA for the CDR3 is TGTGCCAGCAGTCAGGGGGCCCTAGGACGCTACACCTTC. Its protein is CASSQGALGRYTF.

This clonotype has more than one count but fewer than ten. J is TRBJ2-1 and V is TRBV11-3; a possible D gene is TRBD2 (6 bases). The length of the CDR3 is 13 residues. Trimming removed 5 bases from V and 6 bases from J, with 11 bases in between. The germline V gene has CDR1 SGHNT and CDR2 YENEEA. The CDR3 loop reads CASSRTSFNEQFF. The CDR3 coding sequence is TGTGCCAGCAGCCGAACTAGCTTCAATGAGCAGTTCTTC.

This clonotype was seen more than once but under ten times. The chain uses TRBV7-2 and TRBJ1-5, with 8 positions matching TRBD1. The germline V gene encodes CDR1 SGHTA and CDR2 FQGNSA. This CDR3 has 15 residues. Losses at the gene ends were 4 bases for V and 5 bases for J; bases not matched to a gene: 7. In DNA form, the CDR3 reads TGTGCCAGCAGCTATCAGGGGGCAGGTGATCAGCCCCAGCATTTT. Protein: CASSYQGAGDQPQHF.

This clonotype was picked up a small number of times. The rearrangement joins TRBV12-3 or TRBV12-4 to TRBJ2-5; possible D gene TRBD1, 5 bases. V lost 5 bases, J lost 4 bases, and 17 bases lay in between. The CDR3 runs 15 residues. The CDR3 DNA reads as TGTGCCAGCAGTACCTCTAGGGGTCATACAGAGACCCAGTACTTC. As protein: CASSTSRGHTETQYF.

This clonotype showed up just a few times. The chain couples TRBV7-6 to TRBJ2-7, with D tentatively TRBD2 (6 bases). There are 13 residues in the CDR3. In germline, CDR1 is SGHVS, CDR2 FNYEAQ. The CDR3 loop is CASARSSANPLNV. CDR3 nucleotides: TGTGCCAGCGCTCGATCTAGCGCGAACCCCTTAAACGTC.

This clonotype has at least ten counts. The V call is TRBV7-2, the J call TRBJ2-7, with TRBD2 as a possible D gene (5 bases). The CDR3 contains 14 residues. The V gene's germline CDR1 is SGHTA and CDR2 FQGNSA. Trimming left V 6 bases short and J 4 bases short, with 16 bases between. This chain's CDR3 is CASSVGPRGYEQYF. The CDR3 region has the DNA TGTGCCAGCAGTGTTGGGCCCCGGGGATACGAGCAGTACTTC.

CDR3 in amino acids: CASSPRQPSNQPQHF. For the CDR3, the DNA is TGTGCCAGTAGTCCTCGGCAGCCTAGCAATCAGCCCCAGCATTTT. The genes are TRBV19 and TRBJ1-5; D ambiguous. V shed 5 bases and J shed 0 bases, with 11 bases lying between them. Germline CDR1 and CDR2: LNHDA and SQIVND (reference sequence). This CDR3 comprises 15 residues.

V gene TRBV4-3 combines with J gene TRBJ1-6, with no clear D. Germline assignment: CDR1 LGHNA and CDR2 YSLEER. V lost 1 base and J 3 bases, leaving 4 bases between the germline ends. The CDR3 loop spans 14 amino acids. CDR3 sequence: CASSQAFYNSPLHF. The CDR3 DNA reads as TGCGCCAGCAGCCAAGCATTCTATAATTCACCCCTCCACTTT.

The chain combines TRBV24-1 with TRBJ2-1; D uncertain. V was pared by 6 bases and J by 0 bases, with 11 bases between. The CDR3 covers 15 residues. From germline, CDR1 is KGHDR and CDR2 SFDVKD. The CDR3 nucleotides read TGTGCCACCAGTACCCTGGGTTCCTCCTACAATGAGCAGTTCTTC. Amino acids: CATSTLGSSYNEQFF.

This chain links TRBV19 with TRBJ2-1, with D perhaps matching TRBD2 (5 bases). The CDR3 contains 13 residues. V lost 6 bases to trimming and J lost 8 bases, with 14 bases between them. Germline CDR1 LNHDA, CDR2 SQIVND (reference sequence). The CDR3 sequence: CASRYGLFDEQFF. CDR3 DNA sequence: TGTGCCAGTAGGTACGGACTTTTCGATGAGCAGTTCTTC.